This TCR beta chain was found in a study of T cells expressing NK-cell markers. Study summary: Sorted CD3+CD56+NKG2C+, CD3+CD56+NKG2C- and CD3+CD56-NKG2C+ T-cell subsets were beta-chain profiled. Among the eight sequenced donors, seven tested HCMV-seropositive and one tested seronegative. Findings and caveats of the study: Uncertainty persisted over the HCMV specificity of expanded NKG2C+ T cell clones.

5'RACE template switching built TCR beta cDNA with unique molecular identifiers. Following a re-call of the 5' RACE reads, TCRdb has one entry per CDR3 protein and lacks DNA. The sample has 150,000 to 170,000 distinct CDR3 sequences. Notes on this clonotype: Antigen unknown.

The CDR3 is made up of 14 amino acids. The chain has TRBV12-3 or TRBV12-4 and TRBJ2-5; TCRdb reports TRBD1, a call that lacks DNA to check it against. The specimen was blood T cells: a sorted CD56 or NKG2C T cell subset, CD4+ or CD8+ T cells, or bulk PBMC T cells (not recorded which). The sequence was obtained from a woman aged 45-65 years in good health. The CDR3 sequence: CASSRGPVLQTQYF.